The 20 T cell receptor beta chains below were found in one sample sequenced in a study of identical twins. TCRdb fed the 5' RACE reads into MiXCR, producing one record per CDR3 protein. The data hold about 330,000 distinct CDR3 sequences, with about 12% observed a single time. The sample was also linked to a second study, of yellow fever vaccine responses in identical twins.

Material for sequencing was CD8+ T cells sorted from blood. The source is a woman between 18 and 29 years old in good health.

The sample holds a few counts of this clonotype. The chain recombines TRBV2 with TRBJ2-7, with D maybe TRBD1 (5 bases). V was clipped by 6 bases and J by 7 bases, with 13 bases between them. The CDR3 has 12 residues. Germline V gives CDR1 SNHLY, CDR2 FYNNEI. Here the CDR3 reads CASSQGEMEQYV. CDR3 nucleotide sequence: TGTGCCAGCAGCCAGGGTGAAATGGAGCAGTACGTC.

In this sample, this clonotype turned up a few times. The chain recombines TRBV3-1 with TRBJ2-1, with TRBD2 identical over 10 bases. There are 11 residues in the CDR3. The germline CDR1 and CDR2 sequences are LGHDT and YNNKEL (reference sequence). Losses at the gene ends were 10 bases for V and 15 bases for J; bases not matched to a gene: 9. Written as DNA, the CDR3 is TGTGCCATCCTTAGCGGGGGGCCCCGGTTCTTC. Its translation: CAILSGGPRFF.

The chain joins TRBV7-9 to TRBJ2-3; 7 bases line up with TRBD1. The trim removed 6 bases at V and 2 bases at J, leaving 5 bases unmatched. CDR3 length equals 14 residues. The germline V gene has CDR1 SEHNR and CDR2 FQNEAQ (reference sequence). The CDR3 sequence: CASRQQGNTDTQYF. The CDR3, as DNA: TGTGCCAGCAGGCAACAGGGGAACACAGATACGCAGTATTTT. The whole variable domain, filled in from reference TRBV7-9 and TRBJ2-3, reads DTGVSQNPRHKITKRGQNVTFRCDPISEHNRLYWYRQTLGQGPEFLTYFQNEAQLEKSRLLSDRFSAERPKGSFSTLEIQRTEQGDSAMYLCASRQQGNTDTQYFGPGTRLTVL.

This clonotype showed up just a few times. The V and J genes are TRBV9 and TRBJ1-2; a possible D gene is TRBD1 (6 bases). The germline CDR1 and CDR2 sequences are SGDLS and YYNGEE. This CDR3 is built from 15 residues. V was pared by 4 bases and J by 5 bases, with 18 bases between. The CDR3 protein is CASSQEWGGNYGYTF. The CDR3 coding sequence is TGTGCCAGCAGCCAGGAGTGGGGGGGCAATTATGGCTACACCTTC.

The rearrangement joins TRBV7-2 to TRBJ2-2; tentative D call: TRBD2 (6 bases). V gave up 8 bases and J gave up 0 bases, with 13 bases separating them. Germline V gene data show CDR1 as SGHTA and CDR2 as FQGNSA. This CDR3 is built from 15 residues. This CDR3 reads CASREAGPNTGELFF. CDR3 nucleotide sequence: TGTGCCAGCCGCGAAGCGGGCCCGAACACCGGGGAGCTGTTTTTT. Complete variable domain (other parts from reference TRBV7-2 and TRBJ2-2): GAGVSQSPSNKVTEKGKDVELRCDPISGHTALYWYRQSLGQGLEFLIYFQGNSAPDKSGLPSDRFSAERTGGSVSTLTIQRTQQEDSAVYLCASREAGPNTGELFFGEGSRLTVL.

The rearrangement uses TRBV27 and TRBJ1-1, with TRBD1 as a possible D gene (5 bases). CDR1 and CDR2 from the germline V gene are MNHEY and SMNVEV (reference sequence). The CDR3 has 14 amino acids. Between the trimmed V and J ends, which lost 5 bases and 2 bases, there was a span of 12 bases. CDR3 in DNA: TGTGCCAGCAGTGCCCTGGGGGTTAACACTGAAGCTTTCTTT. Residues: CASSALGVNTEAFF.

This clonotype was seen more than once but under ten times. The chain combines TRBV11-2 with TRBJ2-7; D assignment may be TRBD1 or TRBD2 (5 bases each). Germline V gene lookup returns CDR1 SGHAT and CDR2 FQNNGV. Trimming stripped 11 bases from V and 1 base from J, with 12 bases between. The CDR3 is made up of 12 amino acids. The DNA for the CDR3 is TGTGCCTGGGGCGAGGGTTCCTACGAGCAGTACGTC. Translated, it gives CAWGEGSYEQYV.

This clonotype has a handful of counts. This CDR3 is CASSLTVDEQFF. The CDR3 DNA reads TGTGCCAGCAGTTTGACGGTGGATGAGCAGTTCTTC. This chain uses TRBV28 with TRBJ2-1; unclear D gene. Germline V gene lookup returns CDR1 MDHEN and CDR2 SYDVKM. The CDR3 is 12 amino acids. V gave up 3 bases and J gave up 8 bases, with 8 bases separating them. Together with reference TRBV28 and TRBJ2-1, the CDR3 gives the full variable domain: DVKVTQSSRYLVKRTGEKVFLECVQDMDHENMFWYRQDPGLGLRLIYFSYDVKMKEKGDIPEGYSVSREKKERFSLILESASTNQTSMYLCASSLTVDEQFFGPGTRLTVL.

This clonotype was recorded many times. The J gene is TRBJ2-1, the V gene TRBV15, with a possible D match to TRBD2 (5 bases). CDR1 LNHNV and CDR2 YYDKDF come from the germline V gene (reference sequence). The CDR3 has 14 residues. V was trimmed by 1 base and J by 8 bases, leaving 12 bases between them. CDR3 in amino acids: CATSRVRGSDEQFF. The CDR3 nucleotides read TGTGCCACCAGCAGAGTACGAGGGTCGGATGAGCAGTTCTTC.

The table lists this clonotype with a few counts. CDR3 residues: CASRPPGFDEKLFF. The CDR3 DNA follows: TGTGCCAGCAGGCCCCCAGGGTTCGATGAAAAACTGTTTTTT. V is TRBV28 and J is TRBJ1-4, with D perhaps matching TRBD1 (5 bases). Germline CDR1 reads MDHEN; CDR2 reads SYDVKM. This CDR3 is 14 amino acids long. The germline V and J ends were trimmed by 6 bases and 6 bases, with 14 bases remaining between them.

The rearrangement joins TRBV11-1 to TRBJ2-1; TRBD2 agrees at 13 bases. This CDR3 region has 20 residues. Looked up from germline, CDR1 is SGHAT and CDR2 is FQDESV (reference sequence). Trimming took 2 bases from V and 1 from J; bases not matched to a gene: 11. Here the CDR3 reads CASSLWGGLAGRASYNEQFF. The CDR3 bases are TGTGCCAGCAGCTTATGGGGGGGACTAGCGGGAAGGGCTTCCTACAATGAGCAGTTCTTC.

This clonotype showed up just a few times. V gene TRBV7-8 combines with J gene TRBJ2-3; no firm D call. V lost 5 bases and J lost 0, with 12 bases in between. In germline, CDR1 is SGHVS, CDR2 FQNEAQ. The length of the CDR3 is 15 residues. CDR3 loop: CASSVDGTSTDTQYF. The CDR3 bases are TGTGCCAGCAGCGTTGACGGAACCAGCACAGATACGCAGTATTTT.

A few counts support this clonotype. The genes are TRBV5-6 and TRBJ2-1, with D maybe TRBD2 (7 bases). Per the germline V gene, CDR1 is SGHDT and CDR2 is YYEEEE. Trimming shortened V by 2 bases and J by 8 bases, and 14 bases separated the two germline ends. The CDR3 has 14 amino acids. The CDR3 DNA reads TGTGCCAGCAGCTTTAATCCCGGGGGGCATGAGCAGTTCTTC. Amino acids: CASSFNPGGHEQFF.

The sample holds a few counts of this clonotype. The chain employs TRBV4-1 and TRBJ2-5, with D perhaps being TRBD1 or TRBD2 (5 bases each). The CDR3 extends over 13 amino acids. V was shortened by 1 base and J by 6 bases, with 9 bases between the two germline ends. Germline CDR1 is MGHRA and CDR2 is YSYEKL. The CDR3 reads CASSQAGTKTQYF. DNA of the CDR3: TGCGCCAGCAGCCAAGCAGGGACCAAGACCCAGTACTTC.

Only one count was recorded for this clonotype. The CDR3 does not end in the conserved phenylalanine or tryptophan, so this is likely a read error. The J gene is TRBJ1-1, the V gene TRBV25-1; 7 bases are shared with TRBD1. The CDR3 covers 17 residues. V lost 7 bases and J lost 8; bases outside the gene matches: 22. CDR1 MGHDK and CDR2 SYGVNS come from the germline V gene. CDR3 DNA sequence: TGTGCCAGCACCGGATTGGGGAAAACAGGGGCGAGGGTCGAAGCTTTCTCT. Translation gives CASTGLGKTGARVEAFS.

This clonotype was observed a few times. The chain combines TRBV6-1 with TRBJ1-4, with D possibly being TRBD1 (6 bases). The CDR3 is 15 residues long. Germline V gene lookup returns CDR1 MNHNS and CDR2 SASEGT. Trimming cost V 5 bases and J 7 bases, with 17 bases left between them. As DNA, the CDR3 is TGTGCCAGCAGTACCTCACAGGGTGGGAGTGAAAAACTGTTTTTT. It translates to CASSTSQGGSEKLFF.

This clonotype appeared many times. The chain joins TRBV3-1 to TRBJ2-5; 13 nucleotides agree with TRBD2. CDR1 and CDR2 from the germline V gene are LGHDT and YNNKEL (reference sequence). With 4 bases clipped from V and 4 bases from J, the junction kept 6 bases outside the gene matches. The CDR3 is 16 amino acids. CDR3 residues: CASSPGTSGDLETQYF. Written as DNA, the CDR3 is TGTGCCAGCAGCCCGGGGACTAGCGGGGACCTAGAGACCCAGTACTTC.

This clonotype was seen a handful of times. This chain connects TRBV2 to TRBJ2-7; 7 positions agree with TRBD2. CDR1 and CDR2 from the germline V gene are SNHLY and FYNNEI. This CDR3 has 12 amino acids. Germline trimming cut 8 bases from V and 5 bases from J; bases unmatched to any gene: 6. The CDR3 bases are TGTGCCAGCTGCGGGGGAATACACGAGCAGTACGTC. Translating gives CASCGGIHEQYV.

The chain uses TRBV4-1 and TRBJ2-1; 11 bases map to TRBD2. Germline V lookup: CDR1 MGHRA, CDR2 YSYEKL. Trimming removed 1 base from V and 8 bases from J; junction bases left unmatched: 10. The CDR3 is 17 amino acids. CDR3 nucleotide sequence: TGCGCCAGCAGCCAAGTCCCACTAGCGGGAGTCCGGGATGAGCAGTTCTTC. Its translation: CASSQVPLAGVRDEQFF.

This clonotype was found a few times. This sequence joins TRBV5-1 and TRBJ1-4; TRBD1 might be the D (6 bases). Between the trimmed V and J ends, which lost 3 bases and 0 bases, there was a span of 9 bases. Per the germline V gene, CDR1 is SGHRS and CDR2 is YFSETQ. CDR3 size: 15 residues. The CDR3 here is CASSSGVTTNEKLFF. The CDR3 bases are TGCGCCAGCAGCTCAGGGGTTACAACTAATGAAAAACTGTTTTTT.